The 16 T cell receptor beta chains below all came from one sample that was sequenced in a study of blood T cells in healthy people across ages. With a J-beta primer mix and a sample-barcoded 5' primer, a second PCR ran about 7 to 11 cycles. Each CDR3 protein gets one entry after TCRdb re-called the 5' RACE reads with MiXCR. Found here are about 1.4 million distinct CDR3 sequences, approximately 59% of them singletons; the top ten hold over 5.5%. Source material: blood. The receptors shown here come from a man aged 18 to 29 in good health.

V is TRBV27 and J is TRBJ1-2; D is undetermined. This CDR3 contains 13 residues. V lost 3 bases and J lost 5, with 10 bases in between. Germline CDR1 is MNHEY and CDR2 is SMNVEV (reference sequence). This CDR3 reads CASSLDGPYGYTF. The CDR3 nucleotides are TGTGCCAGCAGTTTGGACGGCCCTTATGGCTACACCTTC.

This clonotype has a handful of counts. V gene TRBV29-1 combines with J gene TRBJ2-2; D tentatively fits TRBD1 or TRBD2 (6 bases each). The CDR3 is 15 residues long. The germline V gene encodes CDR1 SQVTM and CDR2 ANQGSEA. The V end was cut by 0 bases, the J end by 7 bases, with 15 bases between. The CDR3 protein is CSVEDVVRGDGELFF. Written as DNA, the CDR3 is TGCAGCGTTGAAGACGTGGTGAGGGGGGACGGGGAGCTGTTTTTT.

The rearrangement links TRBV20-1 to TRBJ2-3; D gene ambiguous. This CDR3 is built from 15 residues. The germline gives CDR1 DFQATT, CDR2 SNEGSKA (reference sequence). The V gene lost 5 bases and the J gene lost 4 bases, with 19 bases spanning the gap. CDR3 amino acids: CSACQETTQADTQYF. CDR3 nucleotide sequence: TGCAGTGCTTGCCAGGAAACCACCCAGGCAGATACGCAGTATTTT.

The J gene is TRBJ2-7, the V gene TRBV6-2 or TRBV6-3, with 7 bases fitting TRBD2. The J segment lost 2 bases and the V segment lost 0 bases, leaving 10 bases of the junction unmatched. The CDR3 length is 17 residues. Germline V gene lookup returns CDR1 MNHEY and CDR2 SVGEGT. The CDR3 DNA sequence: TGTGCCAGCAGTTACTCGGATCTAGCGGCGGACCCCTACGAGCAGTACTTC. Its protein is CASSYSDLAADPYEQYF.

The rearrangement uses TRBV4-1 and TRBJ2-1; 8 nucleotides match TRBD1. This CDR3 has 16 residues. J lost 6 bases, V lost 2 bases, and 9 bases had no gene match. Germline V CDR1 and CDR2: MGHRA, YSYEKL. This chain's CDR3 is CASSQLFGTGTNEQFF. The CDR3 nucleotides read TGCGCCAGCAGCCAATTATTTGGGACAGGAACCAATGAGCAGTTCTTC.

In its sample, this clonotype was seen a few times. The chain combines TRBV29-1 with TRBJ2-7, with D unclear. The germline CDR1 and CDR2 sequences are SQVTM and ANQGSEA. The CDR3 sequence is 12 residues long. The V end was cut by 4 bases, the J end by 5 bases, with 12 bases between. This CDR3 is CSVGPGRDEQYF. In nucleotides, the CDR3 is TGCAGCGTTGGGCCAGGAAGGGACGAGCAGTACTTC.

This rearrangement joins TRBV20-1 to TRBJ2-2; 7 bases are a match to TRBD2. This CDR3 comprises 13 residues. Germline CDR1 DFQATT, CDR2 SNEGSKA (reference sequence). V lost 3 bases to trimming and J lost 7 bases; unmatched junction nucleotides: 5. In DNA form, the CDR3 reads TGCAGTGCTAGGAGTCTAGCGGTCGGGGAGCTGTTTTTT. Translated: CSARSLAVGELFF.

The chain joins TRBV28 to TRBJ1-4; 12 bases line up with TRBD1. Germline assignment: CDR1 MDHEN and CDR2 SYDVKM. The CDR3 contains 18 residues. Trimming at V came to 6 bases and at J to 5 bases, leaving 13 bases not matched to a gene. The CDR3: CASSELPGTGGWNEKLFF. The DNA of the CDR3 is TGTGCCAGCAGCGAGCTACCCGGGACAGGGGGCTGGAATGAAAAACTGTTTTTT.

CDR3 in DNA: TGCAGTGCTAGTGGCCCCACTAGCGGGAGGGCCCTTAGTAGCACAGATACGCAGTATTTT. Its translation is CSASGPTSGRALSSTDTQYF. The rearrangement links TRBV20-1 to TRBJ2-3; 13 positions match TRBD2. The V gene's germline CDR1 is DFQATT and CDR2 SNEGSKA (reference sequence). There are 20 residues in the CDR3. The V segment lost 3 bases and the J segment 0 bases; nucleotides outside the gene matches: 15.

The chain employs TRBV10-3 and TRBJ2-2; D gene uncertain. The V end was cut by 3 bases, the J end by 4 bases, with 9 bases between. The CDR3 has 14 amino acids. CDR1 and CDR2 (germline): ENHRY, SYGVKD. CDR3 DNA sequence: TGTGCCATCAGTGACAGCTTATCCACCGGGGAGCTGTTTTTT. Protein: CAISDSLSTGELFF.

This clonotype was seen a handful of times. The V gene is TRBV6-6, the J gene TRBJ2-7; D gene unclear. CDR3 size: 11 residues. Germline CDR1 reads MNHNY; CDR2 reads SVGAGI (reference sequence). V was shortened by 7 bases and J by 5 bases, with 9 bases between the two germline ends. CDR3 nucleotides: TGTGCCAGCACCTATGGGAACGAGCAGTACTTC. Its translation: CASTYGNEQYF.

This clonotype was recorded many times. This sequence joins TRBV29-1 and TRBJ2-3; D is undetermined. CDR1 is SQVTM, CDR2 ANQGSEA, per germline. Trimming took 2 bases from V and 5 from J, leaving 8 bases between them. The length of the CDR3 is 12 residues. CDR3 nucleotide sequence: TGCAGCGTTGAAATTTTGGGAGATACGCAGTATTTT. This translates into CSVEILGDTQYF.

The chain joins TRBV7-2 to TRBJ2-7; D perhaps matches TRBD2 (5 bases). The length of the CDR3 is 13 residues. Germline V gene lookup returns CDR1 SGHTA and CDR2 FQGNSA. Trimming removed 8 bases at V and 1 base at J, with 12 bases between. The CDR3 DNA reads as TGTGCCAGCCGGGGAGTACCTTCCTACGAGCAGTACTTC. It is translated as CASRGVPSYEQYF.

This clonotype was seen just once. The gene calls are TRBV27 and TRBJ2-1; 13 bases are shared with TRBD2. This CDR3 is 16 amino acids long. Trimming removed 5 bases from V and 8 bases from J; junction bases left unmatched: 9. Germline CDR1 is MNHEY and CDR2 is SMNVEV (reference sequence). CDR3: CASSLEGTSGVYEQFF. CDR3 DNA: TGTGCCAGCAGTCTGGAAGGGACTAGCGGGGTTTATGAGCAGTTCTTC.

The rearrangement joins TRBV4-2 to TRBJ2-1; D gene uncertain. There are 16 residues in the CDR3. The germline CDR1 and CDR2 sequences are LGHNA and YNFKEQ. Trimming took off 0 bases at V and 0 bases at J, with 9 bases between the two ends. For the CDR3, the DNA is TGTGCCAGCAGCCAAGACAGTGGTTACTCCTACAATGAGCAGTTCTTC. Residues: CASSQDSGYSYNEQFF.

The CDR3 DNA follows: TGTGCCACCAGCGAGTTTGGAGATACGCAGTATTTT. Protein: CATSEFGDTQYF. This chain uses TRBV15 with TRBJ2-3; D ambiguous. V lost 5 bases to trimming and J lost 5 bases, with 8 bases between them. Per the germline V gene, CDR1 is LNHNV and CDR2 is YYDKDF (reference sequence). The CDR3 extends over 12 amino acids.